The 20 T cell receptor beta chains below come from one sample, sequenced in a study of cytomegalovirus exposure and HLA in healthy donors. Here immunoSEQ multiplex PCR was the method, and the copy in TCRdb shows in-frame clones only, minus some. The table shows 85,000 to 130,000 clones, with around 90% occurring only once. Sequencing was carried out using PBMCs. The receptor source for this set is a woman younger than 35 in good health and CMV-seropositive.

The rearrangement links TRBV11-2 to TRBJ1-5; D is possibly TRBD1 (5 bases). This CDR3 region has 14 residues. Looked up from germline, CDR1 is SGHAT and CDR2 is FQNNGV. V lost 8 bases and J lost 4, with 15 bases in between. Written as DNA, the CDR3 is TGTGCCAGCGGCCAGACAGTCTTGAATCAGCCCCAGCATTTT. It specifies CASGQTVLNQPQHF.

This chain connects TRBV9 to TRBJ1-1, with D maybe TRBD1 (6 bases). Trimming took off 6 bases at V and 0 bases at J, with 15 bases between the two ends. The germline V gene has CDR1 SGDLS and CDR2 YYNGEE. The CDR3 has 15 amino acids. CDR3 coding DNA: TGTGCCAGCACCTCTAGGACAGACATGAACACTGAAGCTTTCTTT. Protein sequence: CASTSRTDMNTEAFF. Combining the CDR3 with reference TRBV9 and TRBJ1-1 gives the whole variable domain DSGVTQTPKHLITATGQRVTLRCSPRSGDLSVYWYQQSLDQGLQFLIQYYNGEERAKGNILERFSAQQFPDLHSELNLSSLELGDSALYFCASTSRTDMNTEAFFGQGTRLTVV.

The J gene is TRBJ2-7, the V gene TRBV27; 7 bases are a match to TRBD2. The junction had 6 bases not matched to a gene; V was cut back by 4 bases and J by 0 bases. There are 15 residues in the CDR3. Germline CDR1 reads MNHEY; CDR2 reads SMNVEV (reference sequence). For the CDR3, the DNA is TGTGCCAGCAGTTCCCCGGGAGGCCTCTCCTACGAGCAGTACGTC. Translation: CASSSPGGLSYEQYV.

The chain combines TRBV7-9 with TRBJ1-5; D call uncertain. Per germline, CDR1 SEHNR and CDR2 FQNEAQ (reference sequence). The CDR3 is 13 residues long. V was shortened by 5 bases and J by 6 bases, with 11 bases between the two germline ends. CDR3 amino acids: CASSPPRSQPQHF. CDR3 coding DNA: TGTGCCAGCAGCCCTCCGAGATCTCAGCCCCAGCATTTT.

Regarding this clone: Additional DNA sequences in this sample encode the identical CDR3. The rearrangement links TRBV11-2 to TRBJ2-5; D possibly corresponds to TRBD1 (5 bases). Germline loops: CDR1 SGHAT, CDR2 FQNNGV. There are 12 residues in the CDR3. V lost 2 bases and J lost 4, with 5 bases in between. The CDR3 sequence is CASSLRGETQYF. CDR3 nucleotides: TGTGCCAGCAGCTTAAGGGGAGAGACCCAGTACTTC.

The V call is TRBV10-2, the J call TRBJ2-3; 11 bases line up with TRBD2. Trimming took 7 bases from V and 8 from J; bases not matched to a gene: 14. The V gene's germline CDR1 is WSHSY and CDR2 SAAADI. CDR3 length: 16 amino acids. The CDR3 spells CASTLTLAGGPSTQYF. The CDR3 bases are TGCGCCAGCACCTTGACCCTAGCGGGGGGTCCAAGTACGCAGTATTTT.

For the CDR3, the DNA is TGTGCCAGCAGTTCCCCCCGGCGGGAGACCCAGTACTTC. Translation gives CASSSPRRETQYF. The chain carries TRBV6-6 and TRBJ2-5; no clear D gene. The germline CDR1 and CDR2 sequences are MNHNY and SVGAGI (reference sequence). V lost 4 bases, J lost 5 bases, and 11 bases lay in between. The CDR3 extends over 13 amino acids.

The chain has TRBV6-5 and TRBJ1-2; D unclear. The germline V and J ends were trimmed by 5 bases and 4 bases, with 11 bases remaining between them. Germline CDR1 is MNHEY and CDR2 is SVGAGI. The CDR3 sequence is 13 residues long. The chain's CDR3 is CASSREPFYGYTF. CDR3 coding DNA: TGTGCCAGCAGTCGGGAACCATTCTATGGCTACACCTTC.

DNA for the CDR3: TGTGCCAGCAGTGGGGCGGGGGAAACAGATACGCAGTATTTT. Translating gives CASSGAGETDTQYF. The V and J genes are TRBV27 and TRBJ2-3; 7 positions match TRBD2. This CDR3 is built from 14 residues. J lost 3 bases, V lost 5 bases, and 5 bases had no gene match. CDR1 and CDR2 from the germline V gene are MNHEY and SMNVEV (reference sequence).

This chain connects TRBV2 to TRBJ1-2, with D maybe TRBD1 (6 bases). Germline-derived CDR1 and CDR2 are SNHLY and FYNNEI. V lost 6 bases to trimming and J lost 2 bases, with 13 bases between them. The CDR3 runs to 14 residues. CDR3 nucleotide sequence: TGTGCCAGCAGGTCCAACAGGGAAAACTATGGCTACACCTTC. Amino acid sequence: CASRSNRENYGYTF.

The rearrangement joins TRBV6-1 to TRBJ1-1; a possible D gene is TRBD1 (5 bases). Trimming cost V 5 bases and J 4 bases, with 14 bases left between them. There are 14 residues in the CDR3. In germline, CDR1 is MNHNS, CDR2 SASEGT. The CDR3 DNA follows: TGTGCCAGCAGTCGCAGGGCCGGGGGCACTGAAGCTTTCTTT. Amino acid sequence: CASSRRAGGTEAFF.

The chain joins TRBV2 to TRBJ2-5, with TRBD2 as a possible D gene (5 bases). The CDR3 totals 11 residues. CDR1 and CDR2 from the germline V gene are SNHLY and FYNNEI. The chain's CDR3 is CVLGGRETQYF. CDR3 nucleotides: TGTGTACTCGGAGGCCGGGAGACCCAGTACTTC.

The chain employs TRBV9 and TRBJ2-1; a weak D match, TRBD2 (5 bases). Trimming shortened V by 4 bases and J by 0 bases, and 20 bases separated the two germline ends. Germline assignment: CDR1 SGDLS and CDR2 YYNGEE. This CDR3 has 18 amino acids. CDR3 nucleotides: TGTGCCAGCAGCCCAACCCTTAACGGGGTAAGCTCCTACAATGAGCAGTTCTTC. It is translated as CASSPTLNGVSSYNEQFF.

A note on this clone: Other nucleotide sequences in the sample specify the same CDR3. The V gene is TRBV7-9, the J gene TRBJ1-1; D not certain. Per germline, CDR1 SEHNR and CDR2 FQNEAQ (reference sequence). This CDR3 spans 13 amino acids. V gave up 3 bases and J gave up 1 base, with 6 bases separating them. The CDR3 DNA reads as TGTGCCAGCAGCTTTGGGAGGAACACTGAAGCTTTCTTT. Its translation: CASSFGRNTEAFF.

The V and J genes are TRBV6-6 and TRBJ1-1; TRBD1 agrees at 8 bases. CDR1 is MNHNY, CDR2 SVGAGI, per germline (reference sequence). With 7 bases clipped from V and 5 bases from J, the junction kept 9 bases outside the gene matches. The CDR3 covers 14 residues. The CDR3 DNA sequence: TGTGCCAGCACCTTGACAGGGGCGGGAACTGAAGCTTTCTTT. This sequence encodes CASTLTGAGTEAFF.

This chain connects TRBV2 to TRBJ1-1, with 8 bases that match TRBD1. From germline, CDR1 is SNHLY and CDR2 FYNNEI. The CDR3 is made up of 14 amino acids. Unmatched junction bases numbered 3, after V lost 6 bases and J lost 0 bases. In DNA form, the CDR3 reads TGTGCCAGCAGGTACAGGGGGATGAACACTGAAGCTTTCTTT. This sequence encodes CASRYRGMNTEAFF.

The chain joins TRBV29-1 to TRBJ2-3; D remains ambiguous. CDR3 length equals 10 residues. Germline V gene data show CDR1 as SQVTM and CDR2 as ANQGSEA. CDR3 in amino acids: CSANTDTQYF. The CDR3 DNA follows: TGCAGTGCTAACACAGATACGCAGTATTTT.

The chain has TRBV28 and TRBJ1-1; D unclear. Trimming removed 6 bases from V and 1 base from J, with 9 bases in between. The CDR3 is 13 residues long. CDR1 MDHEN and CDR2 SYDVKM come from the germline V gene. The CDR3: CASSDNSNTEAFF. DNA for the CDR3: TGTGCCAGCAGCGACAACTCGAACACTGAAGCTTTCTTT.

The V and J genes are TRBV5-6 and TRBJ2-7, with TRBD1 identical over 9 bases. V was clipped by 1 base and J by 2 bases; unmatched bases: 7. Germline CDR1 SGHDT, CDR2 YYEEEE. This CDR3 region has 16 residues. Here the CDR3 DNA reads TGTGCCAGCAGCTTGAGTTTTGGGACAGGGACCTACGAGCAGTACGTC. Protein: CASSLSFGTGTYEQYV.

Only one count was recorded for this clone. V is TRBV28 and J is TRBJ2-7; no clear D gene. Germline V CDR1 and CDR2: MDHEN, SYDVKM. The length of the CDR3 is 13 residues. V was trimmed by 10 bases and J by 5 bases, leaving 18 bases between them. CDR3 protein: CAIQGGFEDEQYF. In nucleotides, the CDR3 is TGTGCCATCCAAGGCGGCTTTGAGGACGAGCAGTACTTC.